The source of this T cell receptor beta chain is a study of blood T cells in healthy people across ages (dated by TCRdb to the mid-2010s). The study in broad terms: In model experiments, template switching captured about one uniquely barcoded TCR beta cDNA molecule for every two T cells. Two additional independent replicas of 1 million unique cDNA reads from the same blood draw were analyzed for two donors (one aged 18 to 30 and one aged 80 or older). Four age groups were formed from the donors: young (average approximately 15 years), middle-aged (approximately 41), aged (approximately 60) and long-lived (around 82). Using deep sequencing normalized with unique cDNA molecular identifiers, the study measured how TCR beta repertoire diversity changes with age. Donors of different ages were randomly distributed across sequencing lanes to avoid experimental bias.

Overall results and qualifications from the work: Observed TCR beta diversity per million T cells fell roughly linearly with age, and a significant reduction was already apparent by age about 43. The long-lived group showed more naive CD4+ T cells, fewer expanded clones and increased TCR diversity than the aged group, suggesting age selection. Estimates of total diversity based on one million sequenced T cells were regarded as lower bounds and as underestimates. Donor CMV infection status was unknown, potentially confounding age-related changes in expanded clonotypes. Bulk unsorted PBMC profiling prevented conclusive comparison of naive and antigen-experienced compartments. A strong correlation was found between observed TCR beta diversity and the percentage of naive T cells measured by flow cytometry.

The approximately 41 donors, aged roughly 6 to 100 years, were systemically healthy Caucasian individuals from Russia. Approximately 10 milliliters of peripheral blood were collected from each donor into EDTA-treated Vacutainer tubes. Ficoll-Paque density-gradient centrifugation was used to isolate PBMCs, with at least 6.5 million per sample. Total RNA was extracted from PBMCs with Trizol reagent, with at least 5 micrograms obtained per sample. For every donor, flow cytometry on a PBMC aliquot measured the percentage of naive CD45RAhigh/CD27high T cells. In its sample, this clonotype was seen a few times. The clone's antigen remains unknown. It has no much larger one-base neighbor in the sample; base qualities were not kept. The library was generated by 5' RACE. The sequencing machine was an Illumina HiSeq 2500. A second 7 to 11 cycle PCR used a sample-barcoded 5' primer and a J-beta primer mix. A unique molecular identifier was introduced onto each TCR beta cDNA molecule by a template-switch 5' adaptor carrying 12 random nucleotides. Each sample yielded at least 2.5 million CDR3-containing paired-end reads. First-strand cDNA was synthesized from all RNA with the Mint cDNA synthesis kit, primed by a TRBC-specific oligonucleotide. Following uracil-DNA glycosylase treatment, a first 18-cycle PCR with universal primers M1SS and BC2_uni_R was performed on all cDNA. From the authors' description of their analysis: Each sample was normalized by randomly selecting 1 million high-quality reads, each carrying a distinct molecular identifier. Reads sharing molecular identifiers were discarded rather than binned into consensus sequences. MiTCR, with a Q25 quality threshold and the strictest error-elimination algorithm, was used for CDR3 identification, clonotype clustering and error correction. Lower-bound total TCR beta diversity was estimated with a nonparametric unseen species model using Euler transformation. TCRdb trimmed the raw reads at Q25, called clones with MiXCR and kept productive beta chains. Duplicate CDR3 protein sequences are folded into a single record with the most common DNA and genes. The authors' filters were not applied to this entry. The sample data list about 690,000 distinct CDR3 sequences, and approximately 40% of these were observed just once. Around 30% of the sample is held by the ten biggest clonotypes.

Taken from the germline V gene (reference sequence), the CDR1 and CDR2 loops are DFQATT and SNEGSKA. V drops 1 base and J drops 5 bases, leaving 9 bases in between. The CDR3 has 13 amino acids, counting the end cysteine and phenylalanine. CDR3 DNA is the only sequence kept; it has 39 bases, read in frame from the first base. In this chain, TRBV20-1 is recombined with TRBJ1-5, with no confidently assigned D gene. The sample comprised blood. The TCR comes from a man at least 80 years old in good health. The bases read TGCAGTGCTAGAGGAGTAGATTATCAGCCCCAGCATTTT. This sequence encodes CSARGVDYQPQHF.